This T cell receptor beta chain emerged from a study of T cells in localized non-small cell lung cancer. Details on this clone: The antigen remains undetermined.

Clones were sequenced by immunoSEQ multiplex PCR, and TCRdb holds only the in-frame ones, with some missing. Of around 25,000 clones in the sample, about 90% were seen once. Broader study findings: Only one tumor region was sequenced, so heterogeneity remains possible.

The receptor comes from a woman aged 40-70 years with stage I lung adenocarcinoma. The sequencing here drew on peripheral blood, taken before any cancer treatment.

The CDR3 nucleotides are TGTGCCAGTAGTAAAGGGGGTCAGCCCCAGCATTTT. Translating it yields CASSKGGQPQHF. The genes are TRBV19 and TRBJ1-5, with D possibly matching TRBD1 (6 bases). Germline V gene sequence: CDR1 LNHDA, CDR2 SQIVND (reference sequence). Trimming pared 4 bases from V and 6 bases from J, leaving 7 bases between. The CDR3 totals 12 residues.